Shown below are 20 T cell receptor beta chains from a single sample sequenced in a study of shared clonotypes between healthy human individuals. The protocol was immunoSEQ multiplex PCR, while the TCRdb copy is restricted to in-frame clones and leaves out a portion. The profile shows approximately 320,000 clones, approximately 79% of them singletons. The source material was memory CD4+ T cells sorted from blood. The sample's subset: CD45RA-negative fraction. Every receptor here comes from a man aged 30 to 39 in good health.

This sequence joins TRBV7-2 and TRBJ2-3; 10 bases match TRBD2. The CDR3 sequence is 16 residues long. V trimming: 0 bases; J trimming: 5 bases; junction bases outside the gene matches: 5. CDR1 is SGHTA and CDR2 is FQGNSA in the germline V gene. CDR3 residues: CASSLAASGRLDTQYF. As DNA, the CDR3 is TGTGCCAGCAGCTTAGCCGCTAGCGGGAGACTAGATACGCAGTATTTT.

V gene TRBV30 combines with J gene TRBJ2-2; D is unclear. Trimming cost V 3 bases and J 3 bases, with 5 bases left between them. The CDR3 contains 12 residues. CDR1 and CDR2 (germline): GTSNPN, SVGIG (reference sequence). CDR3 nucleotide sequence: TGTGCCTGGAGATCCTACACCGGGGAGCTGTTTTTT. Translation: CAWRSYTGELFF.

This chain links TRBV19 with TRBJ1-5; D uncertain. Germline CDR1 and CDR2: LNHDA and SQIVND (reference sequence). Trimming removed 6 bases from V and 5 bases from J, with 14 bases in between. This CDR3 has 14 amino acids. CDR3 DNA sequence: TGTGCCAGTAGGGTGGGCAGGATAGATCAGCCCCAGCATTTT. This translates into CASRVGRIDQPQHF.

V usage is TRBV7-8 and J usage is TRBJ1-5; D might be TRBD1 (5 bases). This CDR3 spans 16 amino acids. Germline V gene lookup returns CDR1 SGHVS and CDR2 FQNEAQ. V lost 4 bases and J lost 9, with 22 bases in between. This CDR3 is CASSSRNSGTSGPQHF. For the CDR3, the DNA is TGTGCCAGCAGCTCGCGCAACTCCGGGACCTCCGGGCCCCAGCATTTT.

V and J are TRBV2 and TRBJ1-4; TRBD1 is a possible D gene (6 bases). The V and J ends lost 8 bases and 6 bases respectively, with 7 bases between them. CDR1 and CDR2 from the germline V gene are SNHLY and FYNNEI. The CDR3 is 11 amino acids. The CDR3 DNA follows: TGTGCCAGCCAGGGGTATGAAAAACTGTTTTTT. Its translation is CASQGYEKLFF.

The V call is TRBV7-3, the J call TRBJ1-1; perhaps TRBD1 as D (6 bases). V lost 5 bases and J lost 4, with 14 bases in between. This CDR3 contains 14 residues. Looked up from germline, CDR1 is SGHTA and CDR2 is FQGTGA. The CDR3 reads CASSQQGTATEAFF. CDR3 bases: TGTGCCAGCAGCCAACAGGGAACTGCCACTGAAGCTTTCTTT.

This clone was seen a few times. The V gene is TRBV5-6, the J gene TRBJ2-3, with D maybe TRBD2 (6 bases). This CDR3 region has 14 residues. CDR1 is SGHDT, CDR2 YYEEEE, per germline. The V and J ends lost 2 bases and 3 bases respectively, with 10 bases between them. The CDR3 DNA reads TGTGCCAGCAGCTTCGGAGGGCGGACAGATACGCAGTATTTT. Encoded protein: CASSFGGRTDTQYF.

The chain joins TRBV10-1 to TRBJ2-1; 10 nucleotides agree with TRBD2. V lost 4 bases and J lost 2; bases outside the gene matches: 8. The CDR3 consists of 17 residues. CDR1 is WNHNN, CDR2 SYGVQD, per germline (reference sequence). Here the CDR3 DNA reads TGCGCCAGCAGTGGGACTAGCGGACGAACCACCTACAATGAGCAGTTCTTC. Protein: CASSGTSGRTTYNEQFF.

The V call is TRBV9, the J call TRBJ2-4; tentative D call: TRBD2 (5 bases). The length of the CDR3 is 14 residues. Trimming stripped 1 base from V and 7 bases from J, with 12 bases between. Germline assignment: CDR1 SGDLS and CDR2 YYNGEE. CDR3 region: CASSVSLGSNIQYF. Here the CDR3 DNA reads TGTGCCAGCAGCGTATCTCTTGGGAGTAACATTCAGTACTTC.

The chain links TRBV27 to TRBJ2-5, with 8 positions matching TRBD2. This CDR3 is 14 amino acids long. Germline CDR1 MNHEY, CDR2 SMNVEV (reference sequence). The V gene end was trimmed by 4 bases and the J gene end by 5 bases; junction bases not matched to a gene: 6. CDR3 DNA: TGTGCCAGCAGTTCCCCGGGACTAGGGGAGACCCAGTACTTC. Protein sequence: CASSSPGLGETQYF.

This clone was recorded many times. The rearrangement joins TRBV10-3 to TRBJ2-3; 9 nucleotides line up with TRBD1. Germline assignment: CDR1 ENHRY and CDR2 SYGVKD. This CDR3 comprises 13 residues. The V and J ends lost 10 bases and 6 bases, in that order; junction bases with no gene match: 8. In DNA, the CDR3 is TGTGCCACCGGGACAGGGTTTAAGGATACGCAGTATTTT. Amino acids: CATGTGFKDTQYF.

A note on this clone: At one end the junction does not follow the germline gene, possibly because of a read error. The CDR3 DNA reads as TGTGCTAGCAGCTTAAGTTCAGGGGCGAACACCGGGGAGCTGTTTTTT. It yields the protein CASSLSSGANTGELFF. The rearrangement uses TRBV7-7 and TRBJ2-2; the D gene is possibly TRBD1 (6 bases). Germline V gene data show CDR1 as SSHAT and CDR2 as FNYEAQ (reference sequence). The CDR3 has 16 residues.

The V call is TRBV5-1, the J call TRBJ1-1; D is perhaps TRBD1 (6 bases). This CDR3 spans 16 amino acids. The V end was cut by 4 bases, the J end by 1 base, with 17 bases between. Germline loops: CDR1 SGHRS, CDR2 YFSETQ. CDR3 in amino acids: CASSPSRGPTNTEAFF. CDR3 DNA: TGCGCCAGCAGCCCCTCGCGGGGGCCAACGAACACTGAAGCTTTCTTT.

A few counts support this clone. The chain employs TRBV20-1 and TRBJ1-2; D not resolved. Germline loops: CDR1 DFQATT, CDR2 SNEGSKA (reference sequence). V gave up 6 bases and J gave up 8 bases, with 10 bases separating them. The CDR3 is 10 amino acids. CDR3 sequence: CSALRQGYTF. Written as DNA, the CDR3 is TGCAGTGCACTCCGCCAAGGCTACACCTTC.

This chain links TRBV6-1 with TRBJ2-1; no clear D gene. Trimming pared 6 bases from V and 4 bases from J, leaving 16 bases between. This CDR3 is 15 amino acids long. Germline V CDR1 and CDR2: MNHNS, SASEGT. The CDR3 loop is CASRTERGKYNEQFF. In DNA form, the CDR3 reads TGTGCCAGCAGGACCGAGCGCGGCAAGTACAATGAGCAGTTCTTC.

The CDR3 spells CASRKATGGSSYEQYF. For the CDR3, the DNA is TGCGCCAGCAGAAAAGCAACAGGGGGCAGCTCCTACGAGCAGTACTTC. V usage is TRBV5-1 and J usage is TRBJ2-7; 9 bases map to TRBD1. Germline V gene sequence: CDR1 SGHRS, CDR2 YFSETQ. The CDR3 has 16 amino acids. V lost 5 bases to trimming and J lost 0 bases; unmatched junction nucleotides: 9.

CDR3 region: CASSQEYEQYF. In nucleotides, the CDR3 is TGTGCCAGCAGCCAAGAATACGAGCAGTACTTC. The genes are TRBV14 and TRBJ2-7; D ambiguous. There are 11 residues in the CDR3. V lost 0 bases and J lost 4, with 1 base in between. Germline CDR1 SGHDN, CDR2 FVKESK.

The chain recombines TRBV2 with TRBJ2-7; the D is unclear. Germline assignment: CDR1 SNHLY and CDR2 FYNNEI. The CDR3 runs 14 residues. V shed 1 base and J shed 2 bases, with 9 bases lying between them. The chain's CDR3 is CASSEERLTYEQYF. CDR3 nucleotide sequence: TGTGCCAGCAGTGAAGAGCGCCTGACCTACGAGCAGTACTTC.

This clone was seen at least ten times. The same CDR3 arises from other DNA sequences in this sample as well. The chain uses TRBV7-9 and TRBJ2-7; maybe TRBD1 (5 bases). Per germline, CDR1 SEHNR and CDR2 FQNEAQ (reference sequence). The V and J ends lost 0 bases and 3 bases respectively, with 9 bases between them. CDR3 length: 14 amino acids. The CDR3 region has the DNA TGTGCCAGCAGCTTAGCAGGGGTGGACTACGAGCAGTACTTC. Amino acids: CASSLAGVDYEQYF.

On this clone itself: Additional DNA sequences in this sample encode the identical CDR3. This chain joins TRBV2 and TRBJ1-1; 7 bases match TRBD1. Looked up from germline, CDR1 is SNHLY and CDR2 is FYNNEI. The CDR3 loop spans 13 amino acids. Trimming removed 6 bases from V and 0 bases from J; junction bases left unmatched: 1. As DNA, the CDR3 is TGTGCCAGCAGGGGACAGCTGAACACTGAAGCTTTCTTT. This gives the protein CASRGQLNTEAFF.